This entry lists 30 T cell receptor beta chains sequenced from one sample in a study of cytomegalovirus exposure and HLA in healthy donors. This PCR relied on a set of 60 Vbeta primers and 13 Jbeta primers. This table comes from immunoSEQ multiplex PCR, and its TCRdb copy is limited to in-frame clones, with some not included. The repertoire includes about 190,000 clones, 87% of them detected once, and about 1% sits in the top ten. The sample consisted of PBMCs. The receptors derive from a boy between 2 and 10 years old in good health and CMV-seronegative.

The chain employs TRBV7-9 and TRBJ2-7, with TRBD2 as a possible D gene (6 bases). There are 14 residues in the CDR3. CDR1 SEHNR and CDR2 FQNEAQ come from the germline V gene (reference sequence). The V and J ends lost 1 base and 4 bases respectively, with 11 bases between them. For the CDR3, the DNA is TGTGCCAGCAGCTTAGACGGGAGTGGTTACGAGCAGTACTTC. Its translation: CASSLDGSGYEQYF.

The rearrangement joins TRBV11-2 to TRBJ2-1, with D possibly matching TRBD1 (5 bases). Looked up from germline, CDR1 is SGHAT and CDR2 is FQNNGV. Trimming removed 5 bases at V and 7 bases at J, with 21 bases between. The CDR3 sequence is 16 residues long. The DNA for the CDR3 is TGTGCCAGCAGCCAGGGTAGCAGGGCGAGTCAAAATGAGCAGTTCTTC. This translates into CASSQGSRASQNEQFF. Filled out from reference TRBV11-2 and TRBJ2-1, the complete variable domain reads EAGVAQSPRYKIIEKRQSVAFWCNPISGHATLYWYQQILGQGPKLLIQFQNNGVVDDSQLPKDRFSAERLKGVDSTLKIQPAKLEDSAVYLCASSQGSRASQNEQFFGPGTRLTVL.

The chain joins TRBV7-3 to TRBJ1-1; D is perhaps TRBD1 (5 bases). This CDR3 comprises 13 residues. V was trimmed by 3 bases and J by 10 bases, leaving 15 bases between them. Germline lookup yields CDR1 SGHTA and CDR2 FQGTGA. CDR3 sequence: CASSFGRGMVAFF. In nucleotides, the CDR3 is TGTGCCAGCAGCTTCGGGCGGGGGATGGTAGCTTTCTTT. Based on the CDR3 plus reference TRBV7-3 and TRBJ1-1, the full variable domain is GAGVSQTPSNKVTEKGKYVELRCDPISGHTALYWYRQSLGQGPEFLIYFQGTGAADDSGLPNDRFFAVRPEGSVSTLKIQRTERGDSAVYLCASSFGRGMVAFFGQGTRLTVV.

This rearrangement joins TRBV7-9 to TRBJ2-5, with 7 positions matching TRBD1. CDR3 length equals 14 residues. CDR1 and CDR2 from the germline V gene are SEHNR and FQNEAQ (reference sequence). The junction had 9 bases not matched to a gene; V was cut back by 6 bases and J by 5 bases. CDR3 amino acids: CASRGEGARETQYF. In DNA, the CDR3 is TGTGCCAGCAGGGGAGAGGGGGCCCGGGAGACCCAGTACTTC.

The rearrangement links TRBV18 to TRBJ2-5; 11 bases are a match to TRBD2. Looked up from germline, CDR1 is KGHSH and CDR2 is LQKENI. J gave up 7 bases and V 5 bases, and 24 bases lay outside the gene matches. This CDR3 spans 20 amino acids. CDR3 residues: CASSTTRAVTGTSGSGTQYF. The CDR3 DNA is TGTGCCAGCTCAACAACCCGAGCGGTTACCGGGACTAGCGGCTCTGGGACCCAGTACTTC.

This rearrangement joins TRBV28 to TRBJ1-5, with 7 bases lining up with TRBD1. V lost 5 bases to trimming and J lost 3 bases; unmatched junction nucleotides: 7. Germline V CDR1 and CDR2: MDHEN, SYDVKM. The CDR3 is 15 amino acids. CDR3 region: CASSRPGTDNQPQHF. CDR3 bases: TGTGCCAGCAGTCGTCCCGGGACAGACAATCAGCCCCAGCATTTT.

The V gene is TRBV5-1, the J gene TRBJ2-5; 7 nucleotides match TRBD1. Losses at the gene ends were 2 bases for V and 4 bases for J; bases not matched to a gene: 8. CDR1 is SGHRS, CDR2 YFSETQ, per germline. CDR3 size: 15 residues. DNA of the CDR3: TGCGCCAGCAGCTTACCCCGGGACAGATTAGAGACCCAGTACTTC. Translating gives CASSLPRDRLETQYF.

The chain couples TRBV9 to TRBJ2-1; the match to TRBD2 covers 8 bases. This CDR3 comprises 16 residues. Germline CDR1 SGDLS, CDR2 YYNGEE. J gave up 4 bases and V 2 bases, and 8 bases lay outside the gene matches. CDR3 sequence: CASSVQIAGTYNEQFF. The CDR3 DNA sequence: TGTGCCAGCAGCGTCCAAATAGCGGGAACGTACAATGAGCAGTTCTTC.

The chain uses TRBV6-1 and TRBJ1-4, with a weak D call TRBD1 (6 bases). The CDR3 runs to 14 residues. Trimming shortened V by 8 bases and J by 7 bases, and 17 bases separated the two germline ends. Germline loops: CDR1 MNHNS, CDR2 SASEGT. CDR3 coding DNA: TGTGCCAGCCCCAGTCCGGGACACCGTGAAAAACTGTTTTTT. Encoded protein: CASPSPGHREKLFF.

The V call is TRBV5-1, the J call TRBJ2-2; perhaps TRBD2 as D (5 bases). The CDR3 covers 13 residues. The germline gives CDR1 SGHRS, CDR2 YFSETQ. V dropped 4 bases and J dropped 7 bases, with 11 bases sitting between them. The CDR3 DNA follows: TGCGCCAGCAGCACCGCCGGGGACGGGGAGCTGTTTTTT. This translates into CASSTAGDGELFF.

This clone was picked up a small number of times. J is TRBJ1-2 and V is TRBV2; D possibly corresponds to TRBD1 (5 bases). Germline V gene lookup returns CDR1 SNHLY and CDR2 FYNNEI. This CDR3 has 14 amino acids. Trimming removed 8 bases from V and 4 bases from J, with 17 bases in between. The CDR3 sequence is CASATVFGGYGYTF. The CDR3 nucleotides are TGTGCCAGCGCTACAGTATTCGGGGGCTATGGCTACACCTTC.

The CDR3 loop is CASSRGAEDTQYF. In nucleotides, the CDR3 is TGTGCCAGCAGCCGGGGGGCGGAAGATACGCAGTATTTT. The chain links TRBV6-4 to TRBJ2-3; TRBD2 is a possible D gene (7 bases). From germline, CDR1 is MRHNA and CDR2 SNTAGT. This CDR3 is built from 13 residues. Deletions cut 6 bases from V and 5 bases from J, with 12 bases between.

The genes are TRBV18 and TRBJ2-3, with 7 bases aligning to TRBD2. The V segment lost 3 bases and the J segment 6 bases; nucleotides outside the gene matches: 9. The CDR3 runs to 15 residues. Per the germline V gene, CDR1 is KGHSH and CDR2 is LQKENI. The CDR3 loop reads CASSPRDYTEDTQYF. The DNA of the CDR3 is TGTGCCAGCTCACCTCGGGACTACACAGAGGATACGCAGTATTTT.

Note on this clone: The junction differs from germline at one of its ends, possibly a read error. The chain uses TRBV10-1 and TRBJ1-1; 9 nucleotides line up with TRBD1. This CDR3 is built from 14 residues. Germline assignment: CDR1 WNHNN and CDR2 SYGVQD (reference sequence). CDR3 sequence reads: CASRAGTGNAEAFF. The DNA of the CDR3 is TGCGCCAGCAGAGCCGGGACAGGGAACGCTGAAGCTTTCTTT.

CDR3 region: CASSLVGSGDRNEQFF. The CDR3 coding sequence is TGTGCCAGCAGCTTAGTAGGTAGCGGGGATCGCAATGAGCAGTTCTTC. The chain combines TRBV7-8 with TRBJ2-1; 8 bases are a match to TRBD2. The trim removed 1 base at V and 6 bases at J, leaving 8 bases unmatched. Germline CDR1 is SGHVS and CDR2 is FQNEAQ. This CDR3 has 16 residues.

This chain links TRBV30 with TRBJ2-1, with 9 bases lining up with TRBD2. V shed 3 bases and J 9 bases; nucleotides not matched to a gene: 6. The length of the CDR3 is 13 residues. Germline V gene sequence: CDR1 GTSNPN, CDR2 SVGIG (reference sequence). The CDR3 DNA reads TGTGCCTGGAGCCGAGAGCGGGGGGCTGAGCAGTTCTTC. It specifies CAWSRERGAEQFF.

The chain has TRBV19 and TRBJ2-1; D gene unclear. V lost 7 bases to trimming and J lost 6 bases, with 19 bases between them. CDR1 is LNHDA, CDR2 SQIVND, per germline (reference sequence). The CDR3 sequence is 15 residues long. This CDR3 is CASKGLAEWSNEQFF. In DNA form, the CDR3 reads TGTGCCAGTAAAGGTCTGGCAGAATGGAGCAATGAGCAGTTCTTC.

This clone was recorded once. The chain combines TRBV7-9 with TRBJ1-2, with 10 nucleotides matching TRBD1. Germline loops: CDR1 SEHNR, CDR2 FQNEAQ (reference sequence). This CDR3 has 18 residues. V shed 4 bases, J shed 4 bases, and the junction held 15 bases outside the gene matches. CDR3 nucleotide sequence: TGTGCCAGCAGCTCACCACCGAGACAGGGGGCGTCAGGCTATGGCTACACCTTC. Translating it yields CASSSPPRQGASGYGYTF.

The V and J genes are TRBV13 and TRBJ2-7; maybe TRBD2 (6 bases). V lost 3 bases to trimming and J lost 0 bases, with 21 bases between them. Germline loops: CDR1 PRHDT, CDR2 FYEKMQ (reference sequence). There are 18 residues in the CDR3. CDR3 amino acids: CASSLLARSPSSSYEQYF. In DNA, the CDR3 is TGTGCCAGCAGCTTGCTAGCGCGGAGCCCGTCCAGCTCCTACGAGCAGTACTTC.

The chain couples TRBV7-9 to TRBJ2-7, with 9 bases matching TRBD2. Trimming at V came to 0 bases and at J to 7 bases, leaving 13 bases not matched to a gene. Germline V lookup: CDR1 SEHNR, CDR2 FQNEAQ (reference sequence). CDR3 length equals 17 residues. The CDR3 sequence is CASSLARLADYLEEQYF. For the CDR3, the DNA is TGTGCCAGCAGCTTAGCGCGACTAGCGGATTATCTAGAGGAGCAGTACTTC.

The rearrangement links TRBV16 to TRBJ2-7; D not certain. This CDR3 has 13 residues. V lost 4 bases and J 2 bases, leaving 9 bases between the germline ends. Germline V gene data show CDR1 as KGHSY and CDR2 as FQNENV. DNA for the CDR3: TGTGCCAGCAGCCTGCAAACACCCTACGAGCAGTACTTC. It yields the protein CASSLQTPYEQYF.

This clone has a single count. This chain uses TRBV2 with TRBJ2-5; a weak D match, TRBD1 (5 bases). The J call may not be correct, given that the DNA end is closer to TRBJ2-7. Germline values: CDR1 SNHLY, CDR2 FYNNEI. There are 12 residues in the CDR3. The CDR3 DNA follows: TGTGCCAGCTCGGCAGGGTCGGTCGAGCAGTACTTC. Translating gives CASSAGSVEQYF.

The chain uses TRBV10-3 and TRBJ1-3; D not resolved. Germline-derived CDR1 and CDR2 are ENHRY and SYGVKD. V lost 1 base, J lost 2 bases, and 6 bases lay in between. The length of the CDR3 is 14 residues. CDR3 nucleotide sequence: TGTGCCATCAGTGAGTACACAGCTGGAAACACCATATATTTT. Translation: CAISEYTAGNTIYF.

The sample holds one count of this clone. The chain employs TRBV19 and TRBJ2-3, with TRBD2 as a possible D gene (5 bases). V lost 2 bases, J lost 0 bases, and 9 bases lay in between. The CDR3 is 15 amino acids. Germline-derived CDR1 and CDR2 are LNHDA and SQIVND (reference sequence). The DNA of the CDR3 is TGTGCCAGTAGTATACTAGCCGTTAGCACAGATACGCAGTATTTT. Amino acids: CASSILAVSTDTQYF.

This rearrangement joins TRBV6-5 to TRBJ2-1, with a tentative D call TRBD2 (6 bases). With 6 bases removed from V and 7 bases from J, the gap between germline ends came to 13 bases. This CDR3 has 13 residues. Germline lookup yields CDR1 MNHEY and CDR2 SVGAGI. The CDR3 loop is CASRLLARNEQFF. Written as DNA, the CDR3 is TGTGCCAGCAGACTACTAGCCCGGAATGAGCAGTTCTTC.

The chain carries TRBV30 and TRBJ2-7; D call uncertain. This CDR3 is built from 13 residues. Germline lookup yields CDR1 GTSNPN and CDR2 SVGIG (reference sequence). V lost 4 bases to trimming and J lost 0 bases, with 10 bases between them. CDR3 loop: CAWTALRSYEQYF. In DNA form, the CDR3 reads TGTGCCTGGACTGCGCTCCGCTCCTACGAGCAGTACTTC.

The V gene is TRBV6-6, the J gene TRBJ2-3; 9 bases agree with TRBD1. V dropped 3 bases and J dropped 0; count of bases not matched to a gene: 1. The CDR3 extends over 15 amino acids. The germline V gene encodes CDR1 MNHNY and CDR2 SVGAGI (reference sequence). Written as DNA, the CDR3 is TGTGCCAGCAGTTATGGACAGGGGAGCACAGATACGCAGTATTTT. As protein: CASSYGQGSTDTQYF.

The V and J genes are TRBV7-9 and TRBJ2-5; D is perhaps TRBD1 (6 bases). Trimming stripped 1 base from V and 1 base from J, with 10 bases between. CDR1 and CDR2 from the germline V gene are SEHNR and FQNEAQ (reference sequence). The CDR3 spans 15 residues. The DNA for the CDR3 is TGTGCCAGCAGCTTAGACAGGGTCCTCCAAGAGACCCAGTACTTC. Protein product: CASSLDRVLQETQYF.

The rearrangement uses TRBV30 and TRBJ2-3; 10 nucleotides line up with TRBD2. With 0 bases clipped from V and 2 bases from J, the junction kept 8 bases outside the gene matches. The CDR3 has 17 residues. The V gene's germline CDR1 is GTSNPN and CDR2 SVGIG (reference sequence). The DNA for the CDR3 is TGTGCCTGGAGTGTACGAAGGACTAGCGGTTACACAGATACGCAGTATTTT. Its protein is CAWSVRRTSGYTDTQYF.

The gene calls are TRBV29-1 and TRBJ2-3, with no clear D. Germline assignment: CDR1 SQVTM and CDR2 ANQGSEA. V lost 6 bases, J lost 2 bases, and 15 bases lay in between. The CDR3 length is 14 residues. The CDR3 region is CSVKLGLTTDTQYF. Written as DNA, the CDR3 is TGCAGCGTCAAACTTGGTTTAACCACAGATACGCAGTATTTT.